This T cell receptor beta chain was documented in a study of blood T cells in healthy people across ages. Donor samples were obtained from healthy Caucasian individuals from Russia, aged 6 to 90. Every sample had a minimum of 6.5 million PBMCs isolated. The CDR3 is 15 amino acids. CDR1 and CDR2 from the germline V gene are SGHRS and YFSETQ. About this clonotype itself: The germline gene is not matched at one end of the junction; a read error may be the cause.

Through a sample-barcoded 5' primer and a J-beta primer mix, a second PCR was run for roughly 7 to 12 cycles. Each cDNA molecule, via a template-switch adaptor with 12 random nucleotides, was tagged. TCRdb called the 5' RACE reads again in MiXCR, with one record for every CDR3 protein. Of some 760,000 distinct CDR3 sequences in the sample, roughly 25% are singletons; the top ten hold 3.7%. These same data were also listed under a study on T cells of mothers and their children.

Sequencing was carried out using blood. The source is a boy aged 10-17 years in good health. This sequence joins TRBV5-1 and TRBJ2-7; D is undetermined. The CDR3 here is CASSLREGGSHEQYF. The DNA for the CDR3 is TGCGCCAGCAGCTTAAGGGAAGGCGGCTCCCACGAGCAGTACTTC.